Sequencing of this T cell receptor (beta chain) was carried out in a study of CD8 T cells in Susac syndrome. Reverse transcription of 0.5 to 1 ug RNA was performed with random hexamers. A single record per CDR3 protein comes from TCRdb applying MiXCR to the immunoSEQ multiplex PCR reads. The sample records approximately 140,000 distinct CDR3 sequences, 65% to 90% being singletons. The CDR3 runs to 15 residues. The germline V and J ends were trimmed by 0 bases and 8 bases, with 13 bases remaining between them. Germline CDR1 LNHNV, CDR2 YYDKDF (reference sequence). This chain joins TRBV15 and TRBJ1-4; D gene uncertain. This TCR came from a human donor with multiple sclerosis. Sequenced: CD8+ T cells from PBMCs. CDR3 protein: CATSRDTTLGEKLFF. The DNA of the CDR3 is TGTGCCACCAGCAGAGATACGACGTTGGGGGAAAAACTGTTTTTT.